Each of the 5 T cell receptor beta chains below was sequenced from the same sample in a study of Ad26.COV2.S vaccination and SARS-CoV-2 variants. Treatment here: 15 to 20 received Ad26.COV2.S at low or high dose, single or two shots; about 5 received placebo; per-sample allocation not given. The study sampled participants on day 63 after the first vaccine or placebo injection. Using immunoSEQ multiplex PCR, the repertoire was profiled, and TCRdb retains in-frame clones only, with some absent. The table has 350,000 to 450,000 clones, around 91% seen once. Sample: peripheral blood, taken in a trial of Ad26.COV2.S vaccine versus placebo. The receptors originated from a person between 18 and 65 years old who received the Ad26.COV2.S COVID-19 vaccine or a placebo.

This sequence joins TRBV6-6 and TRBJ1-1; D remains ambiguous. V was shortened by 8 bases and J by 0 bases, with 19 bases between the two germline ends. The CDR3 is made up of 16 amino acids. Germline CDR1 and CDR2: MNHNY and SVGAGI (reference sequence). The CDR3 here is CASSSGAGLMNTEAFF. CDR3 DNA sequence: TGTGCCAGCTCGAGCGGTGCAGGTCTTATGAACACTGAAGCTTTCTTT.

The genes are TRBV6-5 and TRBJ2-1, with D tentatively TRBD2 (7 bases). The V and J ends lost 6 bases and 4 bases respectively, with 10 bases between them. The CDR3 contains 13 residues. From germline, CDR1 is MNHEY and CDR2 SVGAGI. The CDR3 sequence: CASRAGAYNEQFF. As DNA, the CDR3 is TGTGCCAGCAGGGCGGGGGCATACAATGAGCAGTTCTTC.

V and J are TRBV19 and TRBJ2-3; D uncertain. Germline V gene data show CDR1 as LNHDA and CDR2 as SQIVND (reference sequence). The CDR3 loop spans 17 amino acids. V lost 1 base to trimming and J lost 2 bases, with 16 bases between them. This chain's CDR3 is CASSIGNGGGFTDTQYF. Here the CDR3 DNA reads TGTGCCAGTAGTATAGGTAACGGCGGCGGATTCACAGATACGCAGTATTTT.

This sequence joins TRBV9 and TRBJ1-3; D remains ambiguous. The CDR3 length is 15 residues. Germline lookup yields CDR1 SGDLS and CDR2 YYNGEE. V was cut by 3 bases and J by 1 base, with 11 bases left in between. This CDR3 reads CASSAPGASGNTIYF. The DNA of the CDR3 is TGTGCCAGCAGCGCCCCAGGCGCATCTGGAAACACCATATATTTT. Drawing the rest from reference TRBV9 and TRBJ1-3, the complete variable domain is DSGVTQTPKHLITATGQRVTLRCSPRSGDLSVYWYQQSLDQGLQFLIQYYNGEERAKGNILERFSAQQFPDLHSELNLSSLELGDSALYFCASSAPGASGNTIYFGEGSWLTVV.

The chain has TRBV19 and TRBJ1-5, with a possible D match to TRBD1 (6 bases). The length of the CDR3 is 16 residues. V lost 6 bases to trimming and J lost 0 bases, with 15 bases between them. Per the germline V gene, CDR1 is LNHDA and CDR2 is SQIVND (reference sequence). The CDR3 DNA reads as TGTGCCAGTAGGACGACAGGCGCAAATAGCAATCAGCCCCAGCATTTT. Its translation is CASRTTGANSNQPQHF.